This T cell receptor beta chain was recorded in a study of shared clonotypes between healthy human individuals. This clone was observed a single time. The antigen is undetermined. Profiled with immunoSEQ multiplex PCR; TCRdb holds only in-frame clones, not every one. The table shows about 2 million clones, with approximately 94% occurring only once. Positive CCR7 selection of CD45RO-negative cells yielded the naive CD8 cells, and terminally differentiated effector memory CD45RA+ cells were excluded. Study-level results: Sorted-subset samples were not fully sequenced, rarefaction indicated. When naive CD4 clonotypes were compared across several donors, 5% to 5.5% were shared.

The germline V gene has CDR1 SGHRS and CDR2 YFSETQ. J was trimmed by 0 bases and V by 5 bases; bases with no gene match: 3. The CDR3 sequence is 15 residues long. The clonotype was recovered from a young man in good health. The specimen was naive CD8+ T cells sorted from blood. The rearrangement links TRBV5-1 to TRBJ2-7; 12 nucleotides line up with TRBD2. The CDR3 nucleotides read TGCGCCAGCAGGGTGACTAGCGGGAGCTCCTACGAGCAGTACTTC. Translation gives CASRVTSGSSYEQYF.